This passage covers 18 T cell receptor beta chains from one sample sequenced in a study of glioma-infiltrating T cells after dendritic cell vaccination. Here immunoSEQ multiplex PCR was the method, and the copy in TCRdb shows in-frame clones only, minus some. This sample carries 95,000 to 110,000 clones, 81% of them seen once, and the ten largest clones take 9.5% to 15%. Sequenced here: blood, sampled before dendritic cell vaccination. Receptor source: a human donor with glioblastoma.

This clone was seen a few times. This chain uses TRBV29-1 with TRBJ2-1, with D possibly TRBD2 on 6 matching bases. The germline gives CDR1 SQVTM, CDR2 ANQGSEA. V gave up 4 bases and J gave up 4 bases, with 14 bases separating them. The CDR3 is 14 amino acids. CDR3 bases: TGCAGCGTTGGATGGGGGGAAGTTTACAATGAGCAGTTCTTC. This sequence encodes CSVGWGEVYNEQFF.

This chain links TRBV10-3 with TRBJ2-7; 10 bases line up with TRBD2. The CDR3 length is 17 residues. Germline-derived CDR1 and CDR2 are ENHRY and SYGVKD. The ends lost 0 bases at V and 0 bases at J; junction bases unmatched: 5. CDR3 loop: CAISESPSGGDSYEQYF. For the CDR3, the DNA is TGTGCCATCAGTGAGTCCCCTAGCGGGGGCGACTCCTACGAGCAGTACTTC.

The rearrangement joins TRBV4-2 to TRBJ2-3; 7 nucleotides match TRBD2. Unmatched junction bases numbered 13, after V lost 4 bases and J lost 3 bases. In germline, CDR1 is LGHNA, CDR2 YNFKEQ. This CDR3 has 17 residues. CDR3 bases: TGTGCCAGCAGCCCGAACTTGAGCGGGGCTGAAACAGATACGCAGTATTTT. The encoded protein is CASSPNLSGAETDTQYF.

The V and J genes are TRBV2 and TRBJ1-2, with TRBD1 as a possible D gene (5 bases). Trimming stripped 5 bases from V and 4 bases from J, with 11 bases between. The germline gives CDR1 SNHLY, CDR2 FYNNEI. This CDR3 comprises 13 residues. CDR3 region: CASSQGRPYGYTF. CDR3 coding DNA: TGTGCCAGCAGTCAGGGCAGGCCCTATGGCTACACCTTC.

This clone has a single count. The rearrangement joins TRBV6-5 to TRBJ2-1, with D perhaps TRBD1 (5 bases). The CDR3 extends over 14 amino acids. V was cut by 1 base and J by 9 bases, with 13 bases left in between. CDR1 MNHEY and CDR2 SVGAGI come from the germline V gene. The CDR3 region has the DNA TGTGCCAGCAGTTACTTTCTCAGGGTTTCTGAGCAGTTCTTC. Protein: CASSYFLRVSEQFF.

The chain combines TRBV7-8 with TRBJ1-2, with D hard to call. The germline V gene has CDR1 SGHVS and CDR2 FQNEAQ. Trimming took off 3 bases at V and 4 bases at J, with 9 bases between the two ends. This CDR3 has 13 amino acids. The CDR3 here is CASSFAGTYGYTF. CDR3 in DNA: TGTGCCAGCAGCTTTGCAGGAACCTATGGCTACACCTTC.

This chain uses TRBV30 with TRBJ1-2, with TRBD1 as a possible D gene (6 bases). The CDR3 sequence is 13 residues long. V lost 4 bases, J lost 5 bases, and 14 bases lay in between. Germline assignment: CDR1 GTSNPN and CDR2 SVGIG (reference sequence). The chain's CDR3 is CAWTAGASYGYTF. The CDR3 DNA follows: TGTGCCTGGACCGCGGGGGCGTCTTATGGCTACACCTTC.

This chain connects TRBV7-9 to TRBJ2-1; TRBD1 matches at 7 bases. After removal of 6 bases from V and 4 bases from J, the junction contained 3 bases not matched to a gene. This CDR3 has 13 amino acids. Per germline, CDR1 SEHNR and CDR2 FQNEAQ (reference sequence). The CDR3 reads CASSPQGYNEQFF. The CDR3 bases are TGTGCCAGCAGTCCACAGGGGTACAATGAGCAGTTCTTC.

J is TRBJ1-4 and V is TRBV30; unclear D gene. CDR1 GTSNPN and CDR2 SVGIG come from the germline V gene (reference sequence). The CDR3 is 16 residues long. The ends were cut back, 2 bases at V and 6 bases at J, with 19 bases in the middle. CDR3 sequence (DNA): TGTGCCTGGAGTATTAGTTCGGGGTCCTGGTATGAAAAACTGTTTTTT. It codes for CAWSISSGSWYEKLFF.

The V and J genes are TRBV6-5 and TRBJ2-5; 10 bases line up with TRBD2. This CDR3 is built from 15 residues. In germline, CDR1 is MNHEY, CDR2 SVGAGI. Unmatched junction bases numbered 6, after V lost 5 bases and J lost 3 bases. CDR3 in DNA: TGTGCCAGCAGTGGGCCGGGACTAGCGAAAGAGACCCAGTACTTC. Its translation: CASSGPGLAKETQYF.

The J gene is TRBJ2-3, the V gene TRBV9, with D possibly TRBD1 on 5 matching bases. Germline CDR1 reads SGDLS; CDR2 reads YYNGEE. Trimming removed 3 bases from V and 2 bases from J, with 10 bases in between. This CDR3 is 14 amino acids long. The CDR3 reads CASSAWGDTDTQYF. CDR3 coding DNA: TGTGCCAGCAGCGCCTGGGGCGACACAGATACGCAGTATTTT.

The chain joins TRBV11-2 to TRBJ2-7; 14 bases match TRBD2. V lost 5 bases to trimming and J lost 7 bases; unmatched junction nucleotides: 4. CDR3 length: 14 residues. Germline V gives CDR1 SGHAT, CDR2 FQNNGV. The chain's CDR3 is CASSKGLAGEEQYF. The CDR3 bases are TGTGCCAGCAGCAAGGGACTAGCGGGGGAAGAGCAGTACTTC.

The chain joins TRBV19 to TRBJ2-7; 8 bases fit TRBD1. The junction had 9 bases not matched to a gene; V was cut back by 5 bases and J by 3 bases. CDR3 size: 15 residues. Germline V gives CDR1 LNHDA, CDR2 SQIVND (reference sequence). The CDR3 here is CASSPGGGAGYEQYF. The CDR3 coding sequence is TGTGCCAGTAGTCCAGGGGGCGGGGCAGGCTACGAGCAGTACTTC.

The rearrangement joins TRBV6-4 to TRBJ2-3; no firm D call. V was pared by 0 bases and J by 2 bases, with 9 bases between. Germline-derived CDR1 and CDR2 are MRHNA and SNTAGT. The CDR3 is 15 amino acids. CDR3 residues: CASSDSVADTDTQYF. The CDR3 nucleotides are TGTGCCAGCAGTGACTCTGTTGCAGACACAGATACGCAGTATTTT.

V usage is TRBV5-1 and J usage is TRBJ2-5, with TRBD2 matching 9 bases. The J call may be faulty, since TRBJ2-7 better matches the DNA end. This CDR3 comprises 16 residues. Per germline, CDR1 SGHRS and CDR2 YFSETQ. The CDR3 spells CASSGTGTSLIYEQYF. CDR3 DNA: TGCGCCAGCAGCGGGACCGGGACTAGCTTAATCTACGAGCAGTACTTC.

This sequence joins TRBV5-1 and TRBJ2-5; D is unclear. Germline CDR1 SGHRS, CDR2 YFSETQ. Trimming removed 5 bases from V and 0 bases from J, with 5 bases in between. The CDR3 runs to 12 residues. The CDR3 coding sequence is TGCGCCAGCAGGAGCGACCAAGAGACCCAGTACTTC. Its protein is CASRSDQETQYF.

Only one count was recorded for this clone. The chain joins TRBV19 to TRBJ2-7; D ambiguous. Germline lookup yields CDR1 LNHDA and CDR2 SQIVND (reference sequence). The length of the CDR3 is 12 residues. The V gene lost 4 bases and the J gene lost 2 bases, with 6 bases spanning the gap. The CDR3: CASSNGPYEQYF. The CDR3 bases are TGTGCCAGTAGTAACGGTCCCTACGAGCAGTACTTC.

V and J are TRBV7-9 and TRBJ1-2, with D possibly TRBD1 on 5 matching bases. There are 12 residues in the CDR3. The germline V and J ends were trimmed by 3 bases and 5 bases, with 7 bases remaining between them. In germline, CDR1 is SEHNR, CDR2 FQNEAQ (reference sequence). The CDR3 region has the DNA TGTGCCAGCAGCTTGACAGAGTATGGCTACACCTTC. This encodes CASSLTEYGYTF.